The 17 T cell receptor beta chains listed next were all sequenced from one sample in a study of CD8+CD57+ T cells in acquired aplastic anemia. In patients chosen for sequencing, flow cytometry had shown CD8+CD57+ cell expansion. For CDR3 and TCR beta VDJ profiling, genomic DNA was the template used. TCRdb re-called the reads with MiXCR, one entry per CDR3 protein. The repertoire holds about 160,000 distinct CDR3 sequences, with 70% to 75% as singletons. Sequencing was carried out using sorted CD4+, CD8+, or CD8+CD57+ T cells (not recorded which) from PBMCs. The source of these receptors is a human donor with aplastic anemia.

V is TRBV24-1 and J is TRBJ1-5; 9 bases are a match to TRBD1. Trimming took 7 bases from V and 4 from J; bases not matched to a gene: 13. The length of the CDR3 is 17 residues. Germline CDR1 KGHDR, CDR2 SFDVKD. The CDR3 DNA reads as TGTGCCACCAGCCCTTCACAGGGGGCCTTGGGGAATCAGCCCCAGCATTTT. It is translated as CATSPSQGALGNQPQHF.

The chain recombines TRBV19 with TRBJ1-4; TRBD1 is a possible D gene (6 bases). The CDR3 totals 14 residues. V gave up 3 bases and J gave up 8 bases, with 13 bases separating them. Germline CDR1 LNHDA, CDR2 SQIVND (reference sequence). This CDR3 reads CASSIGGAREKLFF. As DNA, the CDR3 is TGTGCCAGTAGTATCGGGGGCGCCCGGGAAAAACTGTTTTTT.

This chain uses TRBV5-1 with TRBJ2-7, with 8 positions matching TRBD1. Germline CDR1 and CDR2: SGHRS and YFSETQ. The CDR3 extends over 14 amino acids. The J segment lost 0 bases and the V segment lost 4 bases, leaving 3 bases of the junction unmatched. The CDR3 protein is CASSPGQGSYEQYF. Here the CDR3 DNA reads TGCGCCAGCAGCCCCGGACAGGGCTCCTACGAGCAGTACTTC.

The chain joins TRBV7-6 to TRBJ2-3, with TRBD2 matching over 7 bases. The CDR3 extends over 17 amino acids. Trimming at V came to 1 base and at J to 4 bases, leaving 11 bases not matched to a gene. CDR1 SGHVS and CDR2 FNYEAQ come from the germline V gene. CDR3 sequence: CASSLGEGRLQSDTQYF. The DNA for the CDR3 is TGTGCCAGCAGCTTAGGGGAGGGACGTCTACAGTCAGATACGCAGTATTTT.

CDR3 protein: CSVGPGTLTDTQYF. The CDR3 DNA sequence: TGCAGCGTGGGTCCCGGGACTCTCACAGATACGCAGTATTTT. The genes are TRBV29-1 and TRBJ2-3; D perhaps matches TRBD2 (6 bases). Germline CDR1 is SQVTM and CDR2 is ANQGSEA. The CDR3 loop spans 14 amino acids. The germline V and J ends were trimmed by 6 bases and 2 bases, with 15 bases remaining between them.

The chain carries TRBV24-1 and TRBJ2-1; 10 bases agree with TRBD2. The length of the CDR3 is 16 residues. Germline-derived CDR1 and CDR2 are KGHDR and SFDVKD. Trimming removed 4 bases from V and 0 bases from J; junction bases left unmatched: 2. CDR3 sequence reads: CATSESSGGSYNEQFF. The CDR3 DNA sequence: TGTGCCACCAGTGAATCTAGCGGGGGCTCCTACAATGAGCAGTTCTTC.

In DNA, the CDR3 is TGTGCCAGCACCAAGACCGAGGATACGCAGTATTTT. As protein: CASTKTEDTQYF. The chain is built from TRBV7-9 and TRBJ2-3, with no clear D. Per germline, CDR1 SEHNR and CDR2 FQNEAQ (reference sequence). The CDR3 consists of 12 residues. Between the trimmed V and J ends, which lost 7 bases and 6 bases, there was a span of 11 bases.

The V and J genes are TRBV3-1 and TRBJ2-7; the match to TRBD2 covers 7 bases. Losses at the gene ends were 4 bases for V and 5 bases for J; bases not matched to a gene: 8. The CDR3 is made up of 14 amino acids. CDR1 is LGHDT and CDR2 is YNNKEL in the germline V gene (reference sequence). The CDR3 region has the DNA TGTGCCAGCAGCCTAAGCGGGACGAGCGACGAGCAGTACTTC. Protein: CASSLSGTSDEQYF.

The rearrangement uses TRBV20-1 and TRBJ1-5; no firm D call. Deletions cut 2 bases from V and 4 bases from J, with 6 bases between. Germline values: CDR1 DFQATT, CDR2 SNEGSKA (reference sequence). This CDR3 contains 12 residues. CDR3 residues: CSARPLNQPQHF. The CDR3 DNA reads TGCAGTGCTAGACCCCTGAATCAGCCCCAGCATTTT.

The V and J genes are TRBV20-1 and TRBJ2-2; D remains ambiguous. This CDR3 region has 12 residues. Germline values: CDR1 DFQATT, CDR2 SNEGSKA (reference sequence). The V end was cut by 3 bases, the J end by 2 bases, with 4 bases between. For the CDR3, the DNA is TGCAGTGCTAGGTCTAACACCGGGGAGCTGTTTTTT. Its translation: CSARSNTGELFF.

The table lists this clonotype with a few counts. The V gene is TRBV20-1, the J gene TRBJ2-5; tentatively, D is TRBD1 (6 bases). Germline V gives CDR1 DFQATT, CDR2 SNEGSKA (reference sequence). V lost 3 bases and J lost 4, with 9 bases in between. This CDR3 comprises 12 residues. CDR3 region: CSARGRGETQYF. The CDR3 nucleotides are TGCAGTGCTAGGGGCAGGGGAGAGACCCAGTACTTC.

This clonotype was recorded a few times. This sequence joins TRBV7-3 and TRBJ1-1; 7 bases match TRBD1. Germline loops: CDR1 SGHTA, CDR2 FQGTGA. The CDR3 covers 14 residues. V was pared by 2 bases and J by 8 bases, with 8 bases of the junction left unmatched. The CDR3 coding sequence is TGTGCCAGCAGCTTAGGGGTGGGGGACAGCGAAGCTTTCTTT. Translating gives CASSLGVGDSEAFF.

The chain recombines TRBV25-1 with TRBJ2-1; 10 bases are a match to TRBD2. V shed 4 bases, J shed 4 bases, and the junction held 1 base outside the gene matches. The length of the CDR3 is 14 residues. CDR1 is MGHDK, CDR2 SYGVNS, per germline. CDR3 in DNA: TGTGCCAGCAGTGCTAGCGGGGGATACAATGAGCAGTTCTTC. This sequence encodes CASSASGGYNEQFF.

The sample holds one count of this clonotype. The V call is TRBV25-1, the J call TRBJ1-2; 9 bases match TRBD1. The length of the CDR3 is 15 residues. The germline CDR1 and CDR2 sequences are MGHDK and SYGVNS. Trimming removed 4 bases from V and 8 bases from J; junction bases left unmatched: 11. The CDR3 reads CASSATGGQGVGYTF. The CDR3 DNA sequence: TGTGCCAGCAGTGCCACGGGGGGACAGGGTGTAGGCTACACCTTC.

The chain carries TRBV7-6 and TRBJ1-3, with 8 bases identical to TRBD1. Germline V gene lookup returns CDR1 SGHVS and CDR2 FNYEAQ. V lost 4 bases, J lost 4 bases, and 6 bases stayed unmatched. The CDR3 runs to 15 residues. The CDR3 protein is CASSYRQGIGNTIYF. CDR3 nucleotide sequence: TGTGCCAGCAGCTATAGACAGGGGATCGGAAACACCATATATTTT.

In its sample, this clonotype was seen many times. The CDR3 spells CASSLGPNTEAFF. DNA for the CDR3: TGTGCCAGCAGCTTGGGGCCCAACACTGAAGCTTTCTTT. The V and J genes are TRBV12-3 or TRBV12-4 and TRBJ1-1, with D possibly being TRBD1 (5 bases). The CDR3 has 13 amino acids. Trimming took off 6 bases at V and 2 bases at J, with 10 bases between the two ends.

Of note for this clonotype: The junction differs from germline at one of its ends, possibly a read error. The chain recombines TRBV20-1 with TRBJ2-7, with a possible D match to TRBD2 (6 bases). The CDR3 sequence is 13 residues long. Looked up from germline, CDR1 is DFQATT and CDR2 is SNEGSKA (reference sequence). CDR3 DNA: TGCAGTGCTAGAGGGACTAAATCCTACGGGCAGTACTTC. Its translation: CSARGTKSYGQYF.